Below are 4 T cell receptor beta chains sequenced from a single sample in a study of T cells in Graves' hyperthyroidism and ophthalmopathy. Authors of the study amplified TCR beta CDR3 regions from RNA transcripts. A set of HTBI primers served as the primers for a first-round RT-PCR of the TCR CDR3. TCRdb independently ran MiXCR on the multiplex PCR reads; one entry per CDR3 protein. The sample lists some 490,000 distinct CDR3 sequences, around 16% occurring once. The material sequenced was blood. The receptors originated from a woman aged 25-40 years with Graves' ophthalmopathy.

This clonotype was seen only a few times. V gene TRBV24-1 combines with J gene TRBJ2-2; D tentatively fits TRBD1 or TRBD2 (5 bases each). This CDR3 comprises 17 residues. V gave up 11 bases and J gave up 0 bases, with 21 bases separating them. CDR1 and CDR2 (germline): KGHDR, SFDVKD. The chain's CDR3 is CAITLGTGTPNTGELFF. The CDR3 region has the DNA TGTGCCATCACACTTGGAACCGGGACCCCGAACACCGGGGAGCTGTTTTTT.

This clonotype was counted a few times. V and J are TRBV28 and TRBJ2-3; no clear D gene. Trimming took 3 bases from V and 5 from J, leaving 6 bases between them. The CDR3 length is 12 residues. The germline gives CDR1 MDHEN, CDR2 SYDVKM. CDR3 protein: CASSFIRDTQYF. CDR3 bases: TGTGCCAGCAGTTTCATCAGAGATACGCAGTATTTT.

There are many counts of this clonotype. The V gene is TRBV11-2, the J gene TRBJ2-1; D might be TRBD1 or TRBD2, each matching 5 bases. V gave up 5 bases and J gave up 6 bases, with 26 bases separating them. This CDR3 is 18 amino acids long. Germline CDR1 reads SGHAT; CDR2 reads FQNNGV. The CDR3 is CASSPSPNMRGTPNEQFF. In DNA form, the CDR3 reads TGTGCCAGCAGCCCTTCCCCGAATATGAGGGGCACCCCCAATGAGCAGTTCTTC. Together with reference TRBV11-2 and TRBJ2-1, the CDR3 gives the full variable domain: EAGVAQSPRYKIIEKRQSVAFWCNPISGHATLYWYQQILGQGPKLLIQFQNNGVVDDSQLPKDRFSAERLKGVDSTLKIQPAKLEDSAVYLCASSPSPNMRGTPNEQFFGPGTRLTVL.

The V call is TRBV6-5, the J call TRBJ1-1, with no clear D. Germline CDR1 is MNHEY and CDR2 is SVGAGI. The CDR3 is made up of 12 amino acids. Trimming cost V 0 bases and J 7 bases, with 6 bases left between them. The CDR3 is CASSYSADEAFF. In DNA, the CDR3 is TGTGCCAGCAGTTACTCCGCAGATGAAGCTTTCTTT.